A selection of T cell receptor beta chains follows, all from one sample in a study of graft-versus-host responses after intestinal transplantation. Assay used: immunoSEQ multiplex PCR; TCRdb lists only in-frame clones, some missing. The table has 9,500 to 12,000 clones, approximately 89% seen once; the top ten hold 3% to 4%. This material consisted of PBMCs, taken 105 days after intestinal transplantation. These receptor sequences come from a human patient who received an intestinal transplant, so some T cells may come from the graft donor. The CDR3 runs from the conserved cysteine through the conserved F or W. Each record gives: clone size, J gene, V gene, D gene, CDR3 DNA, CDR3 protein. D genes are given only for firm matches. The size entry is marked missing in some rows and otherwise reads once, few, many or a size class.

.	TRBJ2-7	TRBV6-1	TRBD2	TGTGCCAGCAGTGAATTAGTAGGACTAGCGGCATACGAGCAGTACTTC	CASSELVGLAAYEQYF
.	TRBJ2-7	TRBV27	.	TGTGCCAGCAGTCTCACAGGGTCGAGCTCCTACGAGCAGTACTTC	CASSLTGSSSYEQYF
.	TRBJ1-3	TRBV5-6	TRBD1	TGTGCCAGCAGCAGGGGACAGACGGGAAACACCATATATTTT	CASSRGQTGNTIYF
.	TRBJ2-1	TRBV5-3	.	TGTGCCAGAAGCCTCCTGGTCCGTCACAATGAGCAGTTCTTC	CARSLLVRHNEQFF
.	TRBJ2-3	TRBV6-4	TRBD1	TGTGCCAGCAGCCACCGGGACAGGGGCAATCAGCCCCAGTATTTT	CASSHRDRGNQPQYF
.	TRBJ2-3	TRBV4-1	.	TGCGCCAGCAGCCACCCCCCGTCTCCGCGGGTCAGCACAGATACGCAGTATTTT	CASSHPPSPRVSTDTQYF
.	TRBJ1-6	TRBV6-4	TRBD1	TGTGCCAGCAGGACAGGGATTCCCTATAATTCACCCCTCCACTTT	CASRTGIPYNSPLHF
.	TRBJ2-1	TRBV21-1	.	TGTGCCAGCAGCAAAGCGTACGCGACTAGCGGGGGGGAGAGGAATGAGCAGTTCTTC	CASSKAYATSGGERNEQFF
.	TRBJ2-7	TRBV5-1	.	TGCGCCAGCAGCTCCCTCCGGGACAAAACCTACGAGCAGTACTTC	CASSSLRDKTYEQYF
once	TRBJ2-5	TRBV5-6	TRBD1	TGTGCCAGCAGCTTTGGGACAGGGTATTTGGAGACCCAGTACTTC	CASSFGTGYLETQYF
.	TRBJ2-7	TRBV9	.	TGTGCCAGCAGCTCCAGTGGAGCGTCCGTGGGGGTCGAGCAGTACTTC	CASSSSGASVGVEQYF